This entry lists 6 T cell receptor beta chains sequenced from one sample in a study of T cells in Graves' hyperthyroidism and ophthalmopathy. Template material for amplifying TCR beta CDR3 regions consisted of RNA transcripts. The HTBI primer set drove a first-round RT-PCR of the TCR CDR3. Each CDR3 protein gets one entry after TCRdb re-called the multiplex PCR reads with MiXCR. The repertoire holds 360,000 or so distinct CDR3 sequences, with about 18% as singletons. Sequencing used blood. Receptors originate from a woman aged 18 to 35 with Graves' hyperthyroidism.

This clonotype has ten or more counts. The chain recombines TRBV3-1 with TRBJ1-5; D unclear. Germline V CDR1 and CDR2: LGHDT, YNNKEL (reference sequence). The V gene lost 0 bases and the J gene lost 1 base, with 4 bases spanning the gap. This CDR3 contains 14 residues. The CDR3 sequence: CASSQDASNQPQHF. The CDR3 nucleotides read TGTGCCAGCAGCCAAGATGCCAGCAATCAGCCCCAGCATTTT.

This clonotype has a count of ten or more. As DNA, the CDR3 is TGTGCCATCAGTGGGACAGCTCCCTATGGCTACACCTTC. Residues: CAISGTAPYGYTF. The chain recombines TRBV10-3 with TRBJ1-2; TRBD1 is a possible D gene (6 bases). The CDR3 runs to 13 residues. Trimming removed 4 bases at V and 4 bases at J, with 10 bases between. In germline, CDR1 is ENHRY, CDR2 SYGVKD.

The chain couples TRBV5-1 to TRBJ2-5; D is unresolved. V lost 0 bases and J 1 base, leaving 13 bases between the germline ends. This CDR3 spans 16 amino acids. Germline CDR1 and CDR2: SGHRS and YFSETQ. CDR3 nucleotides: TGCGCCAGCAGCTTGGTGGTAGCATCAGTCCAAGAGACCCAGTACTTC. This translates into CASSLVVASVQETQYF.

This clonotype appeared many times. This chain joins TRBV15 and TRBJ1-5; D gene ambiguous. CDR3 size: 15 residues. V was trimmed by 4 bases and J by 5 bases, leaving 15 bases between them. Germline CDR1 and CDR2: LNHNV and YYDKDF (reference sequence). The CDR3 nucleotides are TGTGCCACCAGCATCCCCGGGGAATCATATCAGCCCCAGCATTTT. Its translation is CATSIPGESYQPQHF. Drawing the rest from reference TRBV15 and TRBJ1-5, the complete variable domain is DAMVIQNPRYQVTQFGKPVTLSCSQTLNHNVMYWYQQKSSQAPKLLFHYYDKDFNNEADTPDNFQSRRPNTSFCFLDIRSPGLGDTAMYLCATSIPGESYQPQHFGDGTRLSIL.

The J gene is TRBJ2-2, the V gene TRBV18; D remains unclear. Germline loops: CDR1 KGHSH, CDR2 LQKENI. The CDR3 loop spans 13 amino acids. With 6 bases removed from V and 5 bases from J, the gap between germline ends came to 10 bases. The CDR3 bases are TGTGCCAGCTCTCGCCAAGTAACCGGGGAGCTGTTTTTT. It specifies CASSRQVTGELFF.

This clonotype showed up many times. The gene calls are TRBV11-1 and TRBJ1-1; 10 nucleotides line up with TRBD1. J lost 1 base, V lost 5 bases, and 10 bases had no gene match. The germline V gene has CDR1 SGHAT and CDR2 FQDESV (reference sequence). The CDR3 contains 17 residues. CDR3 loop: CASSTTGQGSRNTEAFF. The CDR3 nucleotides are TGTGCCAGCAGCACAACGGGACAGGGGTCTAGGAACACTGAAGCTTTCTTT.